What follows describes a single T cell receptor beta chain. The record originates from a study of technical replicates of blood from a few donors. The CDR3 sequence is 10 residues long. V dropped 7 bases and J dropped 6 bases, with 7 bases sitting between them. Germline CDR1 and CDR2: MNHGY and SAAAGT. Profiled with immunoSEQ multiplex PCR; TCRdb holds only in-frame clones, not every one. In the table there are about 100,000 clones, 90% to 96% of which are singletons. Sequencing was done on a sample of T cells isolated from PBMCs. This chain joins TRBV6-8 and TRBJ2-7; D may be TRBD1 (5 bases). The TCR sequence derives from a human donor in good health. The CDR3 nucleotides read TGTGCCAGCACCAGGGCCGAGCAGTACTTC. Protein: CASTRAEQYF.